This T cell receptor (beta chain) was obtained from a study of early stage breast cancer tumors. Notes on the study in general: Tumors had about 2.4-fold higher T cell density and higher clonality than adjacent normal breast tissue. Functional markers like CD4, CD8 and FOXP3 were missed in bulk sequencing.

The CDR3 length is 11 residues. Per the germline V gene, CDR1 is MNHEY and CDR2 is SVGAGI. The ends were cut back, 10 bases at V and 6 bases at J, with 10 bases in the middle. Clones were read by immunoSEQ multiplex PCR, and TCRdb kept only the in-frame ones, dropping some. The sample lists over 40,000 clones, around 78% seen once, with around 3.6% in the top ten. A note on this clone: As yet, its antigen is unknown.

The chain links TRBV6-5 to TRBJ1-5; D is possibly TRBD1 (5 bases). This TCR derives from a person aged 35-49 years with breast cancer. The sequencing sample was made of blood. The CDR3 coding sequence is TGTGCCACGGGGGGGGGTCAGCCCCAGCATTTT. Residues: CATGGGQPQHF.